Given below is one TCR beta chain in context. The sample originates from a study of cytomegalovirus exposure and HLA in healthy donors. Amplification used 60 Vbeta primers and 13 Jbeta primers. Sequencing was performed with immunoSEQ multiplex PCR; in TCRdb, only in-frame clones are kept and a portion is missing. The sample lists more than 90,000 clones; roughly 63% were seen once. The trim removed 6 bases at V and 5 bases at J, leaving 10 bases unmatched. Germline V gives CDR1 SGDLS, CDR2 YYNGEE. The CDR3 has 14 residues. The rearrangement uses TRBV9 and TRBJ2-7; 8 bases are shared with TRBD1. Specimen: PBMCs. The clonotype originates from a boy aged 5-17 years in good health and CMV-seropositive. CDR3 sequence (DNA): TGTGCCAGCACCCCTGGACAGGGAGTTGACGAGCAGTACTTC. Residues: CASTPGQGVDEQYF.